The present T cell receptor (beta chain) was sequenced within a study of identical twins. The CDR3 has 15 residues. J was trimmed by 11 bases and V by 5 bases; bases with no gene match: 8. TCRdb reprocessed the 5' RACE reads via MiXCR and lists one record per CDR3 protein. The table has about 1.7 million distinct CDR3 sequences, less than 35% seen once. The sample was cord blood. The receptor comes from a newborn girl in good health. The chain joins TRBV12-3 or TRBV12-4 to TRBJ2-1, with 14 positions matching TRBD2. The CDR3 loop reads CASSPRLAGGWKQFF. CDR3 in DNA: TGTGCCAGCAGTCCCCGACTAGCGGGAGGGTGGAAGCAGTTCTTC.